This T cell receptor beta chain was sequenced during a study of beta chain features in type 1 diabetes. The study, taken as a whole, reports: High TCR expression in some cells could lead to their over-representation in cDNA sequencing.

Concerning this clone itself: Its matching antigen is unknown.

All of the isolated RNA was reverse transcribed, so expressed TCRB transcripts were sequenced. Only in-frame clones appear in the TCRdb table, and some are missing; sequencing was by immunoSEQ multiplex PCR. Among 130,000 to 150,000 clones listed, about 9.4% were seen once. Germline CDR1 MDHEN, CDR2 SYDVKM. This CDR3 is built from 15 residues. Losses at the gene ends were 6 bases for V and 4 bases for J; bases not matched to a gene: 11. This receptor was taken from a man aged 18-30 years in good health. The sequencing input was naive CD4+ T cells from blood. This chain links TRBV28 with TRBJ1-2; the match to TRBD1 covers 7 bases. The CDR3 nucleotides are TGTGCCAGCAGGGCCCCGGGACAGACTTTCTATGGCTACACCTTC. Its protein is CASRAPGQTFYGYTF.